The 29 T cell receptor beta chains below come from one sample, sequenced in a study of regulatory T cells in long-lasting Graves disease. Building of the TCR beta libraries involved iRepertoire HTBI primers and Arm-PCR of CDR3 regions. TCRdb re-called the multiplex PCR reads with MiXCR, one entry per CDR3 protein. Of about 400,000 distinct CDR3 sequences listed, around 21% are singletons. Time point specified: persistent/refractory GD, antithyroid drugs over 5 years with positive TRAb. The TCR library was made from RNA extracted from PBMCs. The sequencing used peripheral blood mononuclear cells (PBMCs), collected when the disease was refractory, from a patient treated with antithyroid drugs. All receptors derive from a female donor with Graves disease.

This CDR3 is CASSPPSQGDTGELFF. The CDR3 DNA is TGTGCCAGCTCACCACCTTCCCAGGGAGACACCGGGGAGCTGTTTTTT. The rearrangement joins TRBV18 to TRBJ2-2; the D call may be TRBD1 or TRBD2 (5 bases each). V was pared by 0 bases and J by 3 bases, with 11 bases between. The CDR3 spans 16 residues. The germline CDR1 and CDR2 sequences are KGHSH and LQKENI.

This clonotype was seen only a few times. The V call is TRBV4-1, the J call TRBJ2-1; D tentatively fits TRBD1 or TRBD2 (5 bases each). Trimming pared 0 bases from V and 10 bases from J, leaving 7 bases between. The germline V gene has CDR1 MGHRA and CDR2 YSYEKL. There are 12 residues in the CDR3. CDR3 amino acids: CASSQERGEQFF. The CDR3 region has the DNA TGCGCCAGCAGCCAAGAGAGGGGCGAGCAGTTCTTC.

In regard to this clonotype: This sequence is one base from a far larger clone and is likely a read error. In DNA, the CDR3 is TGTGCCAGCAGCCGGGACGGATTCTATGGCTACACCTTC. Its protein is CASSRDGFYGYTF. The V gene is TRBV27, the J gene TRBJ1-2, with D tentatively TRBD1 (5 bases). CDR1 is MNHEY, CDR2 SMNVEV, per germline (reference sequence). Trimming removed 6 bases at V and 4 bases at J, with 12 bases between. The CDR3 totals 13 residues.

This clonotype has a handful of counts. This sequence joins TRBV29-1 and TRBJ1-1, with no clear D. Germline CDR1 is SQVTM and CDR2 is ANQGSEA. V lost 1 base and J lost 11, with 20 bases in between. This CDR3 has 14 residues. Here the CDR3 DNA reads TGCAGCGTTGAAGTCCGATCAAAGCGCTTTCTCGCTTTCTTT. The encoded protein is CSVEVRSKRFLAFF.

This clonotype was detected many times. The chain's CDR3 is CASSLRDRVSPLHF. CDR3 bases: TGTGCCAGCAGCCTTCGGGACAGGGTTTCACCCCTCCACTTT. The rearrangement joins TRBV16 to TRBJ1-6; TRBD1 agrees at 9 bases. V was clipped by 4 bases and J by 9 bases; unmatched bases: 4. The V gene's germline CDR1 is KGHSY and CDR2 FQNENV. This CDR3 region has 14 residues.

This clonotype turned up a few times. The chain uses TRBV20-1 and TRBJ1-3; D is uncertain. Germline lookup yields CDR1 DFQATT and CDR2 SNEGSKA (reference sequence). V lost 6 bases and J 4 bases, leaving 7 bases between the germline ends. The CDR3 sequence is 11 residues long. CDR3 residues: CSAYAGNTIYF. In nucleotides, the CDR3 is TGCAGTGCCTATGCCGGAAACACCATATATTTT.

Comments on this clonotype: A much more abundant neighbour one base away suggests this may be a read error. The V and J genes are TRBV15 and TRBJ1-5; D call uncertain. V lost 4 bases and J lost 1, with 5 bases in between. The CDR3 sequence is 13 residues long. Germline V lookup: CDR1 LNHNV, CDR2 YYDKDF (reference sequence). The CDR3 bases are TGTGCCACCAGCAACATCAGCAATCAGCCCCAGCATTTT. Its protein is CATSNISNQPQHF.

On this clonotype itself: A read error may produce the germline difference seen at one junction end. The chain recombines TRBV27 with TRBJ2-7; 9 positions match TRBD1. Germline assignment: CDR1 MNHEY and CDR2 SMNVEV (reference sequence). CDR3 length: 15 residues. The CDR3 here is CPSSLPGQGLREQYF. The CDR3 coding sequence is TGTCCCAGCAGTTTACCGGGACAGGGTTTGAGGGAGCAGTACTTC.

This clonotype was observed at least ten times. The V call is TRBV6-5, the J call TRBJ1-1; no firm D call. CDR3 length: 14 amino acids. The V end was cut by 0 bases, the J end by 7 bases, with 12 bases between. Germline loops: CDR1 MNHEY, CDR2 SVGAGI. In nucleotides, the CDR3 is TGTGCCAGCAGTTACTCGAGTTGGCCGTTTGAAGCTTTCTTT. Residues: CASSYSSWPFEAFF.

This clonotype was counted a few times. The V and J genes are TRBV30 and TRBJ2-7; D is ambiguous. The germline V and J ends were trimmed by 2 bases and 1 base, with 9 bases remaining between them. The CDR3 contains 13 residues. Germline loops: CDR1 GTSNPN, CDR2 SVGIG (reference sequence). This CDR3 is CAWSPTISYEQYF. CDR3 sequence (DNA): TGTGCCTGGAGTCCGACCATTTCCTACGAGCAGTACTTC.

This clonotype was seen repeatedly, ten times or more. This chain joins TRBV5-1 and TRBJ1-1; D not resolved. CDR3 length: 15 residues. V was clipped by 0 bases and J by 0 bases, with 9 bases between them. Germline CDR1 reads SGHRS; CDR2 reads YFSETQ. The CDR3 nucleotides are TGCGCCAGCAGCTTGGCCGTAGGGCTGAACACTGAAGCTTTCTTT. Amino acids: CASSLAVGLNTEAFF.

In this sample, this clonotype turned up a few times. Because it lacks the conserved phenylalanine or tryptophan at the end, this CDR3 is likely a read error. The chain uses TRBV12-3 or TRBV12-4 and TRBJ2-3; D is undetermined. Trimming pared 7 bases from V and 0 bases from J, leaving 14 bases between. This CDR3 spans 15 amino acids. Here the CDR3 DNA reads TGTGCCAGCATCCCTGGCCGAGCTAGCACAGATACGCAGTATCTT. Translated: CASIPGRASTDTQYL.

The chain has TRBV27 and TRBJ2-7; TRBD1 matches 10 bases. J was trimmed by 3 bases and V by 0 bases; bases with no gene match: 2. Germline V CDR1 and CDR2: MNHEY, SMNVEV (reference sequence). This CDR3 is built from 15 residues. The CDR3 DNA reads as TGTGCCAGCAGTTTATCTGGGACAGGGGACTACGAGCAGTACTTC. Amino acid sequence: CASSLSGTGDYEQYF.

This clonotype was picked up many times. This chain uses TRBV20-1 with TRBJ2-5, with 8 bases aligning to TRBD1. CDR1 and CDR2 (germline): DFQATT, SNEGSKA (reference sequence). The CDR3 has 15 amino acids. Trimming cost V 4 bases and J 4 bases; bases outside gene matches: 11. The CDR3: CSAITGDRRAETQYF. CDR3 in DNA: TGCAGTGCTATTACGGGGGACAGGAGGGCAGAGACCCAGTACTTC.

In its sample, this clonotype was seen a few times. The rearrangement links TRBV20-1 to TRBJ2-5, with D perhaps TRBD1 (6 bases). Per germline, CDR1 DFQATT and CDR2 SNEGSKA (reference sequence). V lost 1 base, J lost 4 bases, and 10 bases lay in between. The CDR3 sequence is 13 residues long. This chain's CDR3 is CSARGLRGETQYF. The CDR3 region has the DNA TGCAGTGCTAGAGGCCTCAGGGGAGAGACCCAGTACTTC.

As concerns this clonotype: Being one base from a much bigger clone, this may be a read error. The genes are TRBV6-1 and TRBJ2-7; possibly TRBD1 or TRBD2 for D (5 bases each). This CDR3 is built from 14 residues. Germline V gene data show CDR1 as MNHNS and CDR2 as SASEGT. The CDR3 DNA is TGTGCCAGCTGCCCCGGGACCTTAGCCTACGAGCAGCACTTC. Translated, it gives CASCPGTLAYEQHF.

This sequence joins TRBV28 and TRBJ2-7; D tentatively reads TRBD1 or TRBD2 (7 bases each). CDR1 is MDHEN, CDR2 SYDVKM, per germline. This CDR3 contains 13 residues. V dropped 8 bases and J dropped 6 bases, with 17 bases sitting between them. In nucleotides, the CDR3 is TGTGCCAGCGCAGGGGGAGGGCCGGGCGAGCAGTACTTC. This encodes CASAGGGPGEQYF. The full variable domain, completed using reference TRBV28 and TRBJ2-7, is DVKVTQSSRYLVKRTGEKVFLECVQDMDHENMFWYRQDPGLGLRLIYFSYDVKMKEKGDIPEGYSVSREKKERFSLILESASTNQTSMYLCASAGGGPGEQYFGPGTRLTVT.

This clonotype was seen ten or more times. The CDR3 spells CASSSNPGTGETQYF. CDR3 in DNA: TGTGCCAGCAGTTCCAATCCAGGCACGGGCGAGACCCAGTACTTC. The chain joins TRBV12-3 or TRBV12-4 to TRBJ2-5; D gene uncertain. V dropped 4 bases and J dropped 5 bases, with 17 bases sitting between them. This CDR3 spans 15 amino acids.

This clonotype appeared many times. The chain recombines TRBV29-1 with TRBJ1-1; 7 positions agree with TRBD1. V shed 7 bases, J shed 2 bases, and the junction held 7 bases outside the gene matches. Germline loops: CDR1 SQVTM, CDR2 ANQGSEA. The CDR3 is made up of 13 amino acids. CDR3 loop: CSAAGTVNTEAFF. The CDR3 DNA is TGCAGCGCCGCCGGGACAGTCAACACTGAAGCTTTCTTT.

The J gene is TRBJ1-3, the V gene TRBV6-1; a possible D gene is TRBD1 (6 bases). The V end was cut by 9 bases, the J end by 7 bases, with 16 bases between. The CDR3 loop spans 13 amino acids. The germline gives CDR1 MNHNS, CDR2 SASEGT. CDR3 in DNA: TGTGCCAGTTCGGGGCAGGGGAGTAACACCATATATTTT. Protein: CASSGQGSNTIYF.

The rearrangement joins TRBV6-2 or TRBV6-3 to TRBJ1-5; D uncertain. Germline V gene data show CDR1 as MNHEY and CDR2 as SVGEGT. The CDR3 has 13 amino acids. Deletions cut 4 bases from V and 6 bases from J, with 10 bases between. The CDR3 protein is CASSSLEGQPQHF. In DNA form, the CDR3 reads TGTGCCAGCAGTTCCCTTGAGGGTCAGCCCCAGCATTTT.

As to this clonotype: A clone one base away is much larger, so this may be a read error. The chain has TRBV6-1 and TRBJ1-1; D not resolved. The CDR3 covers 15 residues. Germline V gives CDR1 MNHNS, CDR2 SASEGT. V was trimmed by 5 bases and J by 0 bases, leaving 13 bases between them. CDR3 bases: TGTGCCAGCAGTCACATACCCACCATGAACACTGAAGCTTTCTTT. The encoded protein is CASSHIPTMNTEAFF.

The table lists this clonotype with a few counts. A read error is likely, as this CDR3 ends without the conserved phenylalanine or tryptophan. V is TRBV18 and J is TRBJ2-2; D not resolved. In germline, CDR1 is KGHSH, CDR2 LQKENI. The CDR3 sequence is 16 residues long. The V end lost 4 bases, the J end lost 0 bases, and 12 bases lay between the germline ends. CDR3 nucleotide sequence: TGTGCCAGCTCACAGCCAAACAGTCCGAACACCGGGGAGCTGTTTTCT. Translated, it gives CASSQPNSPNTGELFS.

This clonotype was recorded at least ten times. The rearrangement links TRBV12-3 or TRBV12-4 to TRBJ2-2; TRBD2 agrees at 7 bases. The CDR3 has 13 amino acids. Germline trimming cut 4 bases from V and 4 bases from J; bases unmatched to any gene: 0. The CDR3 DNA sequence: TGTGCCAGCAGTTCGGGGGGCACCGGGGAGCTGTTTTTT. This gives the protein CASSSGGTGELFF.

The gene calls are TRBV29-1 and TRBJ2-7, with D perhaps TRBD1 or TRBD2 (5 bases each). Germline CDR1 is SQVTM and CDR2 is ANQGSEA. This CDR3 region has 13 residues. The V and J ends lost 6 bases and 3 bases respectively, with 15 bases between them. Here the CDR3 reads CSVSPGPNYEQYF. DNA for the CDR3: TGCAGCGTCTCACCGGGACCGAACTACGAGCAGTACTTC.

V and J are TRBV20-1 and TRBJ2-3; 7 bases fit TRBD2. V shed 8 bases, J shed 6 bases, and the junction held 8 bases outside the gene matches. The CDR3 sequence is 12 residues long. Germline V gives CDR1 DFQATT, CDR2 SNEGSKA (reference sequence). The CDR3 bases are TGCAGTACTCCGGGGGGTGGCGATACGCAGTATTTT. This encodes CSTPGGGDTQYF.

Only a few counts were recorded for this clonotype. The chain combines TRBV7-3 with TRBJ2-1; 9 bases fit TRBD1. The CDR3 covers 16 residues. Unmatched junction bases numbered 7, after V lost 1 base and J lost 6 bases. Germline V gene lookup returns CDR1 SGHTA and CDR2 FQGTGA. The CDR3 reads CASSLRGTGLSNEQFF. CDR3 DNA: TGTGCCAGCAGCTTAAGGGGGACAGGGCTATCCAATGAGCAGTTCTTC.

The chain's CDR3 is CSVEVSIGYTEAFF. The CDR3 coding sequence is TGCAGCGTTGAAGTTTCGATCGGGTACACTGAAGCTTTCTTT. The chain links TRBV29-1 to TRBJ1-1; D not resolved. V dropped 1 base and J dropped 3 bases, with 12 bases sitting between them. The CDR3 extends over 14 amino acids. The V gene's germline CDR1 is SQVTM and CDR2 ANQGSEA.

A few counts support this clonotype. This rearrangement joins TRBV6-2 or TRBV6-3 to TRBJ2-2; TRBD2 matches at 12 bases. From germline, CDR1 is MNHEY and CDR2 SVGEGT. The CDR3 contains 16 residues. Trimming cost V 4 bases and J 6 bases; bases outside gene matches: 6. The CDR3 spells CASSSRLAGVAGELFF. The CDR3 DNA reads as TGTGCCAGCAGTTCAAGACTAGCGGGAGTGGCCGGGGAGCTGTTTTTT.